The 27 T cell receptor beta chains listed next were all sequenced from one sample in a study of T-cell memory formation after mild COVID-19. TCRdb re-derived calls from the 5' RACE reads in MiXCR, one entry per CDR3 protein. Here the sample spans roughly 510,000 distinct CDR3 sequences, roughly 17% being singletons. Specimen: PBMCs or a T cell subset sorted from them (not recorded which). All receptors derive from an adult woman who had mild COVID-19 (a few samples of this study predate the infection). Cell type and time point are not known.

This rearrangement joins TRBV7-8 to TRBJ2-7, with D perhaps TRBD2 (6 bases). The CDR3 is made up of 15 amino acids. CDR1 and CDR2 from the germline V gene are SGHVS and FQNEAQ. With 4 bases removed from V and 5 bases from J, the gap between germline ends came to 18 bases. Here the CDR3 reads CASSSGTRGFHEQYF. CDR3 DNA sequence: TGTGCCAGCAGCTCCGGGACCCGGGGGTTCCACGAGCAGTACTTC.

This clonotype was observed a few times. The V and J genes are TRBV29-1 and TRBJ2-2, with a possible D match to TRBD2 (5 bases). Trimming took 1 base from V and 4 from J, leaving 16 bases between them. CDR1 is SQVTM and CDR2 is ANQGSEA in the germline V gene. The length of the CDR3 is 16 residues. CDR3 region: CSVEGHPERSTGELFF. CDR3 sequence (DNA): TGCAGCGTTGAAGGACACCCTGAGCGGTCCACCGGGGAGCTGTTTTTT.

This clonotype turned up a few times. The rearrangement uses TRBV4-3 and TRBJ2-7, with D perhaps matching TRBD1 (6 bases). Germline V CDR1 and CDR2: LGHNA, YSLEER. CDR3 size: 17 residues. Between the trimmed V and J ends, which lost 4 bases and 2 bases, there was a span of 21 bases. The DNA for the CDR3 is TGCGCCAGCAGCCCAGAAGGGGACATGAGCGATCCCTACGAGCAGTACTTC. It yields the protein CASSPEGDMSDPYEQYF.

This clonotype was seen only a few times. The genes are TRBV28 and TRBJ2-7; no clear D gene. Germline values: CDR1 MDHEN, CDR2 SYDVKM. Between the trimmed V and J ends, which lost 6 bases and 3 bases, there was a span of 15 bases. CDR3 size: 14 residues. The DNA of the CDR3 is TGTGCCAGCAGCCCCCCCTGGAACAGCTACGAGCAGTACTTC. Translated, it gives CASSPPWNSYEQYF.

This clonotype showed up many times. The chain uses TRBV7-7 and TRBJ1-1; D perhaps matches TRBD1 (5 bases). CDR1 is SSHAT, CDR2 FNYEAQ, per germline (reference sequence). Trimming left V 6 bases short and J 2 bases short, with 10 bases between. The CDR3 consists of 13 residues. The CDR3 is CASSQGYNTEAFF. The CDR3 DNA reads TGTGCCAGCAGTCAGGGCTATAACACTGAAGCTTTCTTT.

This clonotype was observed a handful of times. The chain combines TRBV6-1 with TRBJ1-5; no firm D call. The V and J ends lost 5 bases and 4 bases respectively, with 6 bases between them. Germline CDR1 and CDR2: MNHNS and SASEGT. There are 12 residues in the CDR3. This CDR3 is CASSRSNQPQHF. The CDR3 DNA follows: TGTGCCAGCAGTCGCAGTAATCAGCCCCAGCATTTT.

There are a few counts of this clonotype. V is TRBV29-1 and J is TRBJ2-5, with D hard to call. This CDR3 contains 13 residues. The germline V and J ends were trimmed by 6 bases and 5 bases, with 16 bases remaining between them. The germline V gene encodes CDR1 SQVTM and CDR2 ANQGSEA. CDR3 amino acids: CSVGSPMRETQYF. The CDR3 DNA is TGCAGCGTGGGATCTCCGATGCGGGAGACCCAGTACTTC. Drawing the rest from reference TRBV29-1 and TRBJ2-5, the complete variable domain is SAVISQKPSRDICQRGTSLTIQCQVDSQVTMMFWYRQQPGQSLTLIATANQGSEATYESGFVIDKFPISRPNLTFSTLTVSNMSPEDSSIYLCSVGSPMRETQYFGPGTRLLVL.

This clonotype was recorded only once. The chain employs TRBV12-3 or TRBV12-4 and TRBJ2-2; D is undetermined. V was pared by 3 bases and J by 5 bases, with 16 bases between. The CDR3 consists of 16 residues. The CDR3 sequence is CASSFVAPVQTGELFF. CDR3 in DNA: TGTGCCAGCAGTTTTGTGGCCCCAGTACAGACCGGGGAGCTGTTTTTT.

This clonotype was counted many times. This rearrangement joins TRBV5-6 to TRBJ1-2; D is uncertain. V was clipped by 2 bases and J by 4 bases, with 15 bases between them. CDR1 SGHDT and CDR2 YYEEEE come from the germline V gene. CDR3 size: 15 residues. The CDR3 DNA follows: TGTGCCAGCAGCTTCACAACGGCACTCAGCTATGGCTACACCTTC. It specifies CASSFTTALSYGYTF.

The chain employs TRBV4-3 and TRBJ2-7, with D possibly called TRBD1 or TRBD2 (7 bases each). The CDR3 sequence is 14 residues long. CDR1 LGHNA and CDR2 YSLEER come from the germline V gene. Trimming pared 4 bases from V and 3 bases from J, leaving 13 bases between. The CDR3 loop reads CASSRGGDSYEQYF. DNA for the CDR3: TGCGCCAGCAGCCGTGGGGGGGACAGCTACGAGCAGTACTTC.

The chain joins TRBV5-1 to TRBJ1-2; 9 bases map to TRBD1. V gave up 2 bases and J gave up 12 bases; unmatched junction bases: 8. CDR3 length equals 13 residues. The germline CDR1 and CDR2 sequences are SGHRS and YFSETQ. CDR3 in amino acids: CASSFPGQGSHTF. The CDR3 DNA follows: TGCGCCAGCAGCTTCCCGGGACAGGGCTCCCACACCTTC.

Only a few counts were recorded for this clonotype. This chain connects TRBV9 to TRBJ2-7; 9 bases agree with TRBD1. The germline gives CDR1 SGDLS, CDR2 YYNGEE. CDR3 size: 14 residues. V was pared by 0 bases and J by 6 bases, with 4 bases of the junction left unmatched. CDR3 sequence reads: CASSVAQGAIEQYF. The DNA of the CDR3 is TGTGCCAGCAGCGTAGCACAGGGGGCAATCGAGCAGTACTTC.

This clonotype came up a few times. Its ends do not fully match the called genes, so a read error is possible. This chain links TRBV7-9 with TRBJ2-7; D may match TRBD1 or TRBD2 (5 bases each). The germline gives CDR1 SEHNR, CDR2 FQNEAQ (reference sequence). The CDR3 sequence is 15 residues long. The chain's CDR3 is CASHPSGRFSHEQYF. The DNA for the CDR3 is TGTGCCAGTCACCCCTCGGGACGATTCTCCCACGAGCAGTACTTC. The whole variable domain, filled in from reference TRBV7-9 and TRBJ2-7, reads DTGVSQNPRHKITKRGQNVTFRCDPISEHNRLYWYRQTLGQGPEFLTYFQNEAQLEKSRLLSDRFSAERPKGSFSTLEIQRTEQGDSAMYLCASHPSGRFSHEQYFGPGTRLTVT.

J is TRBJ1-1 and V is TRBV9; D is unclear. V was cut by 1 base and J by 6 bases, with 16 bases left in between. The length of the CDR3 is 15 residues. The germline CDR1 and CDR2 sequences are SGDLS and YYNGEE. CDR3 residues: CASSVNGLSGSEAFF. As DNA, the CDR3 is TGTGCCAGCAGCGTAAACGGACTCTCCGGGTCTGAAGCTTTCTTT.

The sample holds many counts of this clonotype. The V and J genes are TRBV29-1 and TRBJ1-5, with D maybe TRBD1 (5 bases). Germline-derived CDR1 and CDR2 are SQVTM and ANQGSEA. Trimming removed 6 bases at V and 7 bases at J, with 22 bases between. The CDR3 spans 15 residues. CDR3 coding DNA: TGCAGCGTGGGGGACTCCTCCCTAGCGGGACAGCCCCAGCATTTT. Translated: CSVGDSSLAGQPQHF.

This clonotype appeared a few times. This rearrangement joins TRBV5-1 to TRBJ1-2, with D tentatively TRBD1 (6 bases). The germline V gene encodes CDR1 SGHRS and CDR2 YFSETQ. The germline V and J ends were trimmed by 0 bases and 4 bases, with 13 bases remaining between them. The CDR3 consists of 15 residues. The CDR3, as DNA: TGCGCCAGCAGCTTGGCCCAGGGGCAGATCTATGGCTACACCTTC. Translated, it gives CASSLAQGQIYGYTF.

This clonotype was counted only a few times. The chain has TRBV7-9 and TRBJ2-1, with TRBD2 as a possible D gene (6 bases). The germline CDR1 and CDR2 sequences are SEHNR and FQNEAQ (reference sequence). This CDR3 comprises 15 residues. V lost 1 base, J lost 6 bases, and 13 bases lay in between. The CDR3 is CASSLVTGVVNEQFF. DNA for the CDR3: TGTGCCAGCAGCTTAGTTACGGGAGTGGTCAATGAGCAGTTCTTC.

This clonotype was found many times. The chain joins TRBV4-1 to TRBJ2-3; D may be TRBD1 or TRBD2 (5 bases each). CDR1 and CDR2 (germline): MGHRA, YSYEKL. This CDR3 region has 14 residues. The V end was cut by 0 bases, the J end by 6 bases, with 10 bases between. In DNA form, the CDR3 reads TGCGCCAGCAGCCAAGAGGGGGTGGGGGATACGCAGTATTTT. Its translation: CASSQEGVGDTQYF.

This clonotype was counted a few times. The V gene is TRBV7-9, the J gene TRBJ2-7, with no clear D. Trimming removed 5 bases from V and 4 bases from J, with 18 bases in between. The CDR3 spans 15 residues. Germline CDR1 reads SEHNR; CDR2 reads FQNEAQ (reference sequence). The CDR3 DNA reads TGTGCCAGCAGCCCAGCCCAGGTGGGAACTTACGAGCAGTACTTC. The encoded protein is CASSPAQVGTYEQYF.

This clonotype was picked up a small number of times. The chain joins TRBV27 to TRBJ2-1; possibly TRBD2 for D (5 bases). V was clipped by 5 bases and J by 0 bases, with 14 bases between them. The CDR3 extends over 16 amino acids. Per germline, CDR1 MNHEY and CDR2 SMNVEV (reference sequence). The CDR3 reads CASSLQAASSYNEQFF. CDR3 DNA: TGTGCCAGCAGTCTACAAGCGGCCAGCTCCTACAATGAGCAGTTCTTC.

The J gene is TRBJ1-1, the V gene TRBV9, with D perhaps TRBD1 (6 bases). This CDR3 has 13 amino acids. The V and J ends lost 3 bases and 6 bases respectively, with 12 bases between them. The germline V gene has CDR1 SGDLS and CDR2 YYNGEE. CDR3 in DNA: TGTGCCAGCAGCGGAACAGGGTACGCTGAAGCTTTCTTT. This codes for CASSGTGYAEAFF.

This clonotype was picked up a small number of times. The V and J genes are TRBV19 and TRBJ1-5, with 9 nucleotides matching TRBD1. V shed 7 bases and J 7 bases; nucleotides not matched to a gene: 11. This CDR3 contains 15 residues. CDR1 is LNHDA and CDR2 is SQIVND in the germline V gene (reference sequence). CDR3 in DNA: TGTGCCAGTACCCTGGGACAGGGTAGGGGGCAGCCCCAGCATTTT. Translation: CASTLGQGRGQPQHF.

This chain links TRBV19 with TRBJ1-1; D call uncertain. Germline loops: CDR1 LNHDA, CDR2 SQIVND (reference sequence). V was shortened by 6 bases and J by 6 bases, with 8 bases between the two germline ends. CDR3 length equals 11 residues. The CDR3, as DNA: TGTGCCAGTAGCTATTCCGCTGAAGCTTTCTTT. Its translation: CASSYSAEAFF.

This clonotype was recorded at least ten times. V is TRBV12-3 or TRBV12-4 and J is TRBJ2-5, with D uncertain. The CDR3 is 14 residues long. Deletions cut 4 bases from V and 3 bases from J, with 12 bases between. This CDR3 is CASSSRAMEETQYF. As DNA, the CDR3 is TGTGCCAGCAGTTCTAGAGCCATGGAAGAGACCCAGTACTTC.

The CDR3 protein is CASSLSPYNSPLHF. The CDR3 nucleotides read TGTGCCAGCAGTTTGTCCCCGTATAATTCACCCCTCCACTTT. This chain joins TRBV27 and TRBJ1-6, with unresolved D. V gave up 3 bases and J gave up 4 bases, with 7 bases separating them. CDR1 and CDR2 (germline): MNHEY, SMNVEV (reference sequence). The CDR3 has 14 residues.

The table lists this clonotype with a few counts. V gene TRBV6-2 or TRBV6-3 combines with J gene TRBJ2-1, with D maybe TRBD2 (6 bases). CDR3 length: 15 amino acids. The V gene's germline CDR1 is MNHEY and CDR2 SVGEGT. V was trimmed by 4 bases and J by 6 bases, leaving 16 bases between them. The CDR3, as DNA: TGTGCCAGCAGTTTGGAGGGCGGCCCCACCAATGAGCAGTTCTTC. It codes for CASSLEGGPTNEQFF.

The rearrangement joins TRBV7-6 to TRBJ2-3, with 16 nucleotides matching TRBD2. Germline V lookup: CDR1 SGHVS, CDR2 FNYEAQ. The CDR3 contains 17 residues. Trimming cost V 5 bases and J 4 bases; bases outside gene matches: 6. The CDR3 sequence: CASSLGLAGGGADTQYF. In DNA form, the CDR3 reads TGTGCCAGCAGCCTGGGACTAGCGGGAGGGGGAGCAGATACGCAGTATTTT.